What follows describes a single TCR beta chain. The read ends 3 residues early relative to the CDR3; the germline J gene fills the gap. The CDR3 is 13 amino acids. Germline V gene sequence: CDR1 MGHRA, CDR2 YSYEKL. V was cut by 0 bases and J by 5 bases, with 8 bases left in between. immunoSEQ multiplex PCR used an average of around 1,200 ng genomic DNA. Profiling relied on immunoSEQ multiplex PCR, and the TCRdb table lists in-frame clones only, not all of them. Its clone listing holds about 16,000 clones. The record originates from a study of T cells in women clearing cervical HPV infection. The clonotype was recovered from a woman between 18 and 69 years old with a cervical HPV16 infection that either progressed to CIN3+ or cleared (not recorded which). Sequenced input: blood buffy coat. V gene TRBV4-1 combines with J gene TRBJ2-7; D unclear. CDR3 bases read: TGCGCCAGCAGCCAAGACGTTAATGACGAG. It is translated as CASSQDVNDE. The whole CDR3 sequence reads CASSQDVNDEQYF.